This TCR beta chain originates from a study of early T cells in non-severe SARS-CoV-2 infection. Study summary: Chains were unpaired, as sequencing was done on bulk RNA from unsorted whole blood.

This clonotype was recorded many times. This CDR3 has 15 residues. The trim removed 5 bases at V and 4 bases at J, leaving 10 bases unmatched. The germline V gene has CDR1 SGHRS and CDR2 YFSETQ. Each cDNA molecule carried a unique molecular identifier. Each CDR3 protein gets one entry after TCRdb re-called the 5' RACE reads with MiXCR. Of more than 65,000 distinct CDR3 sequences listed, 12% are singletons. The rearrangement joins TRBV5-1 to TRBJ2-5, with TRBD1 matching 8 bases. Material: whole blood. The TCR was taken from an adult who was a healthcare worker with PCR-confirmed SARS-CoV-2 infection or an uninfected control (not recorded which). Here the CDR3 DNA reads TGCGCCAGCAGTTTAGACAGGGGCCCCCCAGAGACCCAGTACTTC. It encodes CASSLDRGPPETQYF.